These 9 T cell receptor beta chains were all obtained from the same sample, sequenced in a study of beta chain features in type 1 diabetes. cDNA synthesis used the whole RNA isolate, giving expressed TCRB sequences. Measured with immunoSEQ multiplex PCR; TCRdb has only the in-frame clones, and not every one. The sample contains almost 250,000 clones, over 12% of which appear only once. The material sequenced was naive CD4+ T cells from blood. These receptors all stem from a woman in her thirties or forties in good health.

This clone was counted only a few times. The chain recombines TRBV9 with TRBJ1-6, with TRBD1 identical over 7 bases. CDR3 length equals 14 residues. V was clipped by 2 bases and J by 10 bases; unmatched bases: 6. Germline values: CDR1 SGDLS, CDR2 YYNGEE. The CDR3 is CASSVGQEGSPLHF. CDR3 in DNA: TGTGCCAGCAGCGTTGGACAGGAGGGCTCACCCCTCCACTTT.

This chain uses TRBV15 with TRBJ2-7; a weak D match, TRBD1 (5 bases). The CDR3 extends over 16 amino acids. The germline gives CDR1 LNHNV, CDR2 YYDKDF (reference sequence). V was pared by 0 bases and J by 1 base, with 13 bases between. The CDR3 is CATSREGTGVSYEQYF. The CDR3, as DNA: TGTGCCACCAGCAGAGAAGGTACAGGAGTTTCCTACGAGCAGTACTTC.

This clone was seen a handful of times. The rearrangement links TRBV18 to TRBJ2-1, with D perhaps TRBD1 (6 bases). The CDR3 is 16 amino acids. Germline loops: CDR1 KGHSH, CDR2 LQKENI. V dropped 4 bases and J dropped 2 bases, with 15 bases sitting between them. The CDR3 protein is CASSRTTGTTYNEQFF. The CDR3 region has the DNA TGTGCCAGCTCACGTACTACCGGGACAACCTACAATGAGCAGTTCTTC.

The chain employs TRBV23-1 and TRBJ1-5, with a weak D call TRBD1 (5 bases). TRBV23-1 is labeled an ORF, and its function is uncertain. The ends were cut back, 8 bases at V and 1 base at J, with 12 bases in the middle. The CDR3 covers 14 residues. In DNA form, the CDR3 reads TGCGCCAGCCGACGGGGGTACAGCAATCAGCCCCAGCATTTT. Protein: CASRRGYSNQPQHF.

This chain connects TRBV14 to TRBJ2-7; D remains unclear. Deletions cut 1 base from V and 0 bases from J, with 10 bases between. In germline, CDR1 is SGHDN, CDR2 FVKESK. This CDR3 has 15 amino acids. CDR3 in amino acids: CASSQGARHSYEQYF. CDR3 DNA: TGTGCCAGCAGCCAAGGAGCTAGGCACTCCTACGAGCAGTACTTC.

This chain links TRBV5-1 with TRBJ1-5; D might be TRBD1 (5 bases). Trimming removed 0 bases from V and 3 bases from J, with 13 bases in between. CDR3 length: 16 amino acids. Per germline, CDR1 SGHRS and CDR2 YFSETQ. CDR3 bases: TGCGCCAGCAGCTTGGGGGGCCGGGTCCCCAATCAGCCCCAGCATTTT. It encodes CASSLGGRVPNQPQHF.

The gene calls are TRBV6-6 and TRBJ1-6, with D perhaps matching TRBD1 (6 bases). CDR3 length: 15 amino acids. CDR1 is MNHNY and CDR2 is SVGAGI in the germline V gene (reference sequence). The V end was cut by 2 bases, the J end by 5 bases, with 10 bases between. The DNA of the CDR3 is TGTGCCAGCAGTTACCAGACAGGTGATAATTCACCCCTCCACTTT. As protein: CASSYQTGDNSPLHF.

The genes are TRBV27 and TRBJ2-1, with D unclear. Germline values: CDR1 MNHEY, CDR2 SMNVEV (reference sequence). V was trimmed by 3 bases and J by 7 bases, leaving 10 bases between them. The CDR3 has 13 amino acids. The CDR3 DNA reads as TGTGCCAGCAGTTTTCCCACGAGGAATGAGCAGTTCTTC. Translation gives CASSFPTRNEQFF.

The chain couples TRBV18 to TRBJ2-5; the D gene is possibly TRBD2 (7 bases). CDR1 is KGHSH, CDR2 LQKENI, per germline. The CDR3 extends over 14 amino acids. V was clipped by 3 bases and J by 2 bases, with 10 bases between them. The CDR3 bases are TGTGCCAGCTCACCTGGGGGGGCGCAAGAGACCCAGTACTTC. Amino acids: CASSPGGAQETQYF.